The 30 T cell receptor beta chains reported below all come from one sample, sequenced in a study of response to subunit inactivated influenza vaccine. TCRdb re-called the RT-PCR reads through MiXCR, storing one row per CDR3 protein. This sample yields about 500,000 distinct CDR3 sequences, of which roughly 13% are seen a single time; around 13% belongs to the top ten. The sample consisted of PBMCs from blood, taken roughly 46 days after vaccination. The receptor set was obtained from a man aged 45-60 years who received an inactivated influenza vaccine.

DNA for the CDR3: TGTGCCAGCAGCCGAGGACTAGCGGGCAACTACAATGAGCAGTTCTTC. Protein product: CASSRGLAGNYNEQFF. The rearrangement links TRBV7-2 to TRBJ2-1; 11 positions agree with TRBD2. Germline-derived CDR1 and CDR2 are SGHTA and FQGNSA. After removal of 5 bases from V and 3 bases from J, the junction contained 6 bases not matched to a gene. The CDR3 runs to 16 residues.

The table lists this clonotype with a few counts. The chain is built from TRBV28 and TRBJ2-3; TRBD1 might be the D (6 bases). V dropped 2 bases and J dropped 5 bases, with 14 bases sitting between them. CDR3 size: 15 residues. CDR1 is MDHEN, CDR2 SYDVKM, per germline. The CDR3 nucleotides read TGTGCCAGCAGTTTACCTCAGGGGCAAAGAGATACGCAGTATTTT. Residues: CASSLPQGQRDTQYF.

This clonotype was counted only a few times. The gene calls are TRBV9 and TRBJ2-1; the match to TRBD2 covers 10 bases. V shed 6 bases, J shed 8 bases, and the junction held 14 bases outside the gene matches. This CDR3 comprises 16 residues. CDR1 is SGDLS, CDR2 YYNGEE, per germline. The CDR3 is CASTLSGASGRDEQFF. The CDR3 DNA reads TGTGCCAGCACCTTAAGCGGGGCTAGCGGGAGAGATGAGCAGTTCTTC.

This clonotype has a handful of counts. V and J are TRBV11-2 and TRBJ2-1; the match to TRBD2 covers 11 bases. The CDR3 extends over 16 amino acids. Germline CDR1 and CDR2: SGHAT and FQNNGV. Trimming at V came to 5 bases and at J to 4 bases, leaving 7 bases not matched to a gene. CDR3 amino acids: CASSPTGTSGYNEQFF. The CDR3 DNA reads as TGTGCCAGCAGCCCAACCGGGACTAGCGGATACAATGAGCAGTTCTTC.

This clonotype was counted only a few times. The chain uses TRBV11-1 and TRBJ2-6; D not resolved. The V gene lost 1 base and the J gene lost 0 bases, with 16 bases spanning the gap. The CDR3 length is 19 residues. The germline V gene encodes CDR1 SGHAT and CDR2 FQDESV (reference sequence). In DNA, the CDR3 is TGTGCCAGCAGCTTAGTAGTGGGAAAGTGGGGCTCTGGGGCCAACGTCCTGACTTTC. Translation: CASSLVVGKWGSGANVLTF. Full variable domain (rest looked up from reference TRBV11-1 and TRBJ2-6): EAEVAQSPRYKITEKSQAVAFWCDPISGHATLYWYRQILGQGPELLVQFQDESVVDDSQLPKDRFSAERLKGVDSTLKIQPAELGDSAMYLCASSLVVGKWGSGANVLTFGAGSRLTVL.

In this sample, this clonotype turned up a few times. This chain joins TRBV6-1 and TRBJ1-1; 9 bases fit TRBD1. J was trimmed by 4 bases and V by 6 bases; bases with no gene match: 15. Germline V gene sequence: CDR1 MNHNS, CDR2 SASEGT. CDR3 length: 17 residues. The CDR3 DNA reads as TGTGCCAGCAGCGAATCCGGGACAGGGAATTGGGGCACTGAAGCTTTCTTT. Its translation is CASSESGTGNWGTEAFF.

J is TRBJ2-5 and V is TRBV28; tentatively, D is TRBD1 (7 bases). This CDR3 comprises 14 residues. Germline V gene data show CDR1 as MDHEN and CDR2 as SYDVKM. The germline V and J ends were trimmed by 5 bases and 1 base, with 11 bases remaining between them. The CDR3 sequence: CASSPQGGQETQYF. The CDR3 DNA reads TGTGCCAGCAGTCCCCAGGGGGGCCAAGAGACCCAGTACTTC.

At least ten counts were recorded for this clonotype. CDR3 bases: TGTGCCAGCAGCTTTCTAGCGGGAACTCCGGAGACCCAGTACTTC. It is translated as CASSFLAGTPETQYF. The chain employs TRBV7-2 and TRBJ2-5; 9 bases agree with TRBD2. The ends lost 3 bases at V and 5 bases at J; junction bases unmatched: 7. Germline loops: CDR1 SGHTA, CDR2 FQGNSA. This CDR3 is 15 amino acids long.

The chain is built from TRBV7-3 and TRBJ2-3; D call uncertain. This CDR3 is built from 14 residues. Germline V gene lookup returns CDR1 SGHTA and CDR2 FQGTGA. V lost 7 bases and J lost 0, with 11 bases in between. Here the CDR3 reads CASKAGASTDTQYF. The CDR3 DNA sequence: TGTGCCAGCAAGGCCGGAGCTAGCACAGATACGCAGTATTTT.

The V and J genes are TRBV9 and TRBJ1-1, with D possibly matching TRBD1 (6 bases). Trimming stripped 0 bases from V and 0 bases from J, with 12 bases between. Germline CDR1 SGDLS, CDR2 YYNGEE. This CDR3 comprises 16 residues. CDR3 nucleotides: TGTGCCAGCAGCGTAGTGGCAGGACAGATGAACACTGAAGCTTTCTTT. It is translated as CASSVVAGQMNTEAFF.

This clonotype was recorded many times. This chain joins TRBV15 and TRBJ1-2, with D possibly TRBD1 on 5 matching bases. The V end lost 4 bases, the J end lost 3 bases, and 18 bases lay between the germline ends. The CDR3 covers 16 residues. Germline V gives CDR1 LNHNV, CDR2 YYDKDF (reference sequence). CDR3 residues: CATSTRKGAIDYGYTF. CDR3 nucleotides: TGTGCCACCAGCACCCGGAAAGGGGCCATTGACTATGGCTACACCTTC.

This clonotype was seen many times. The gene calls are TRBV12-3 or TRBV12-4 and TRBJ1-1, with TRBD1 matching 8 bases. The J segment lost 0 bases and the V segment lost 5 bases, leaving 2 bases of the junction unmatched. This CDR3 comprises 14 residues. The CDR3 region is CASSRDRLNTEAFF. Written as DNA, the CDR3 is TGTGCCAGCAGTAGGGACAGGTTGAACACTGAAGCTTTCTTT.

This clonotype was counted between two and nine times. J is TRBJ2-7 and V is TRBV3-1; D remains ambiguous. CDR1 LGHDT and CDR2 YNNKEL come from the germline V gene (reference sequence). The germline V and J ends were trimmed by 1 base and 3 bases, with 7 bases remaining between them. The CDR3 is 13 amino acids. CDR3 in amino acids: CASSQGGDYEQYF. The DNA of the CDR3 is TGTGCCAGCAGCCAAGGTGGGGACTACGAGCAGTACTTC.

This clonotype was found many times. The chain links TRBV5-1 to TRBJ1-6; TRBD1 matches at 7 bases. CDR1 is SGHRS, CDR2 YFSETQ, per germline. V shed 2 bases and J 8 bases; nucleotides not matched to a gene: 7. This CDR3 region has 15 residues. The CDR3 spells CASSFGGQKDSPLHF. Written as DNA, the CDR3 is TGCGCCAGCAGCTTCGGGGGACAGAAGGATTCACCCCTCCACTTT. The full variable domain, rest sourced from reference TRBV5-1 and TRBJ1-6, is KAGVTQTPRYLIKTRGQQVTLSCSPISGHRSVSWYQQTPGQGLQFLFEYFSETQRNKGNFPGRFSGRQFSNSRSEMNVSTLELGDSALYLCASSFGGQKDSPLHFGNGTRLTVT.

A few counts support this clonotype. V usage is TRBV5-1 and J usage is TRBJ2-7; tentative D call: TRBD2 (6 bases). The CDR3 spans 13 residues. Germline CDR1 is SGHRS and CDR2 is YFSETQ. Trimming removed 1 base from V and 6 bases from J, with 11 bases in between. The CDR3 protein is CASSLTGVIEQYF. The CDR3 DNA follows: TGCGCCAGCAGCTTGACGGGGGTAATCGAGCAGTACTTC.

The CDR3, as DNA: TGCTGCGCTAGCGAGACATTAGCGGGAGCTAGCACAGATACGCAGTATTTT. Its protein product is CCASETLAGASTDTQYF. The J gene is TRBJ2-3, the V gene TRBV20-1; 9 bases line up with TRBD2. CDR1 DFQATT and CDR2 SNEGSKA come from the germline V gene (reference sequence). This CDR3 is built from 17 residues.

Only a few counts were recorded for this clonotype. The gene calls are TRBV18 and TRBJ2-1; 10 bases are a match to TRBD2. Germline CDR1 reads KGHSH; CDR2 reads LQKENI. The CDR3 loop spans 18 amino acids. V lost 2 bases to trimming and J lost 5 bases; unmatched junction nucleotides: 12. The CDR3 nucleotides read TGTGCCAGCTCACCAACCGGTAGGGCACTAGCGGGGAACAATGAGCAGTTCTTC. Translating it yields CASSPTGRALAGNNEQFF.

V usage is TRBV27 and J usage is TRBJ1-2; D uncertain. Germline loops: CDR1 MNHEY, CDR2 SMNVEV (reference sequence). This CDR3 is 14 amino acids long. V was shortened by 4 bases and J by 9 bases, with 18 bases between the two germline ends. Here the CDR3 reads CASSSTAQSWSYTF. The CDR3 nucleotides read TGTGCCAGCAGTTCAACAGCCCAATCCTGGAGCTACACCTTC.

This clonotype was detected many times. The chain has TRBV6-2 or TRBV6-3 and TRBJ2-1; 8 nucleotides align to TRBD1. From germline, CDR1 is MNHEY and CDR2 SVGEGT. The CDR3 contains 13 residues. After removal of 6 bases from V and 8 bases from J, the junction contained 6 bases not matched to a gene. CDR3 nucleotide sequence: TGTGCCAGCAGGACAGGGGAGGATGATGAGCAGTTCTTC. Its protein is CASRTGEDDEQFF.

The table lists this clonotype with a few counts. The chain carries TRBV9 and TRBJ2-4, with D unresolved. V lost 2 bases to trimming and J lost 5 bases, with 14 bases between them. The CDR3 runs 15 residues. Germline CDR1 is SGDLS and CDR2 is YYNGEE. This CDR3 is CASSVGAYHENIQYF. CDR3 DNA: TGTGCCAGCAGCGTCGGAGCTTATCATGAAAACATTCAGTACTTC.

A few counts support this clonotype. The chain carries TRBV24-1 and TRBJ2-1; D is undetermined. Trimming pared 1 base from V and 6 bases from J, leaving 3 bases between. Germline CDR1 reads KGHDR; CDR2 reads SFDVKD. The CDR3 is 12 amino acids. CDR3 sequence (DNA): TGTGCCACCAGTGATTTCTCCAATGAGCAGTTCTTC. Translated: CATSDFSNEQFF.

This clonotype was observed a few times. The genes are TRBV5-1 and TRBJ2-3; TRBD2 agrees at 9 bases. CDR1 is SGHRS and CDR2 is YFSETQ in the germline V gene. The CDR3 is made up of 15 amino acids. The trim removed 0 bases at V and 4 bases at J, leaving 3 bases unmatched. The CDR3 region has the DNA TGCGCCAGCAGCTTGGTGATAGCGGGAGCAGATACGCAGTATTTT. It encodes CASSLVIAGADTQYF. Combining the CDR3 with reference TRBV5-1 and TRBJ2-3 gives the whole variable domain KAGVTQTPRYLIKTRGQQVTLSCSPISGHRSVSWYQQTPGQGLQFLFEYFSETQRNKGNFPGRFSGRQFSNSRSEMNVSTLELGDSALYLCASSLVIAGADTQYFGPGTRLTVL.

This clonotype was counted at least ten times. The CDR3 spells CATGYPLPGTGELFF. The CDR3 nucleotides are TGTGCCACCGGCTATCCCCTGCCGGGCACCGGGGAGCTGTTTTTT. The chain is built from TRBV12-3 or TRBV12-4 and TRBJ2-2; D unclear. The CDR3 spans 15 residues. Trimming removed 10 bases at V and 4 bases at J, with 19 bases between.

This clonotype was counted only a few times. J is TRBJ2-1 and V is TRBV7-9, with 11 bases identical to TRBD2. The J segment lost 4 bases and the V segment lost 3 bases, leaving 5 bases of the junction unmatched. CDR1 and CDR2 (germline): SEHNR, FQNEAQ (reference sequence). The CDR3 contains 16 residues. The CDR3 loop is CASSFATSGTYNEQFF. The CDR3 coding sequence is TGTGCCAGCAGCTTTGCGACTAGCGGGACATACAATGAGCAGTTCTTC.

The genes are TRBV9 and TRBJ2-3; tentative D call: TRBD2 (5 bases). The CDR3 runs to 15 residues. V lost 4 bases, J lost 5 bases, and 17 bases lay in between. Looked up from germline, CDR1 is SGDLS and CDR2 is YYNGEE. The CDR3 DNA follows: TGTGCCAGCAGCACACTAATGGACGGGAAAGATACGCAGTATTTT. Translated: CASSTLMDGKDTQYF. Supplemented by reference TRBV9 and TRBJ2-3, the full variable domain reads DSGVTQTPKHLITATGQRVTLRCSPRSGDLSVYWYQQSLDQGLQFLIQYYNGEERAKGNILERFSAQQFPDLHSELNLSSLELGDSALYFCASSTLMDGKDTQYFGPGTRLTVL.

This clonotype was counted between two and nine times. CDR3 bases: TGTGCCAGCTCCCGTATGAACCCTGGCGATACGCAGTATTTT. It codes for CASSRMNPGDTQYF. The chain combines TRBV7-3 with TRBJ2-3; D gene unclear. The V gene lost 8 bases and the J gene lost 6 bases, with 18 bases spanning the gap. The CDR3 loop spans 14 amino acids. Per germline, CDR1 SGHTA and CDR2 FQGTGA.

Ten or more counts support this clonotype. The chain joins TRBV12-3 or TRBV12-4 to TRBJ2-1; possible D gene TRBD1, 6 bases. This CDR3 comprises 15 residues. Trimming pared 5 bases from V and 6 bases from J, leaving 17 bases between. CDR3 coding DNA: TGTGCCAGCAGTGAACAGGGAATTCTACTCAATGAGCAGTTCTTC. Translation gives CASSEQGILLNEQFF.

This clonotype has more than one count but fewer than ten. J is TRBJ1-2 and V is TRBV29-1, with TRBD1 matching over 7 bases. Per the germline V gene, CDR1 is SQVTM and CDR2 is ANQGSEA. V shed 7 bases, J shed 7 bases, and the junction held 9 bases outside the gene matches. The CDR3 spans 12 residues. CDR3 loop: CSAADRESGYTF. The CDR3 coding sequence is TGCAGCGCCGCTGACAGGGAGAGTGGCTACACCTTC.

This clonotype appeared a few times. CDR3 residues: CASSFEVSPGGGEKLFF. For the CDR3, the DNA is TGTGCCAGCAGCTTTGAGGTCTCACCGGGGGGCGGTGAAAAACTGTTTTTT. The chain uses TRBV5-6 and TRBJ1-4; D may be TRBD1 (6 bases). Germline CDR1 reads SGHDT; CDR2 reads YYEEEE. The germline V and J ends were trimmed by 2 bases and 7 bases, with 21 bases remaining between them. The CDR3 extends over 17 amino acids.

This chain uses TRBV28 with TRBJ2-1; tentative D call: TRBD2 (7 bases). V lost 6 bases, J lost 6 bases, and 12 bases lay in between. Germline assignment: CDR1 MDHEN and CDR2 SYDVKM. The CDR3 consists of 13 residues. This CDR3 is CASRGGAPNEQFF. The DNA for the CDR3 is TGTGCCAGCAGAGGGGGGGCCCCCAATGAGCAGTTCTTC.